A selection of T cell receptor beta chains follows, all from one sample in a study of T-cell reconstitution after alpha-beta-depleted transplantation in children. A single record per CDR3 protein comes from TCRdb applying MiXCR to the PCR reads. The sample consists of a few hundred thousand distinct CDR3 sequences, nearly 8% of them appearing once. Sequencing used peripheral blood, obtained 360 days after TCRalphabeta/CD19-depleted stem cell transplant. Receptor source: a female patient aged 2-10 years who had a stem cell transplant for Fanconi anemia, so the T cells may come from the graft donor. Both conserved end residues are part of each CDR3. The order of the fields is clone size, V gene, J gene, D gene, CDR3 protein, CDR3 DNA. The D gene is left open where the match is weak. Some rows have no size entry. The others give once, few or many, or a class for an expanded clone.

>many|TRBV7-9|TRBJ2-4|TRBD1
CASSYGQGNIQYF
TGTGCCAGCAGCTACGGACAGGGAAACATTCAGTACTTC
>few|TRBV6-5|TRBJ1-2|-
CASSYDGLVPGYGYTF
TGTGCCAGCAGTTACGATGGCCTCGTCCCGGGCTATGGCTACACCTTC
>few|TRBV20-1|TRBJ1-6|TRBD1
CSAWTGSPYSPLHF
TGCAGTGCGTGGACAGGGTCCCCTTATTCACCCCTCCACTTT
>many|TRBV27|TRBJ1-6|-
CASSPDRAIYNSPLHF
TGTGCCAGCAGTCCGGACAGAGCGATCTATAATTCACCCCTCCACTTT
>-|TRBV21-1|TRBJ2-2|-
CASSKWRTHTGELFF
TGTGCCAGCAGCAAATGGCGCACCCACACCGGGGAGCTGTTTTTT
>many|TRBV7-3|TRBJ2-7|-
CASSLTLGYEQYF
TGTGCCAGCAGCTTAACCCTTGGCTACGAGCAGTACTTC
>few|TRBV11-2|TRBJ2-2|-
CASSLVTWPTGELFF
TGTGCCAGCAGCTTAGTTACTTGGCCTACCGGGGAGCTGTTTTTT
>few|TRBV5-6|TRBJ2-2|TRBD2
CASSLGLAGAGGELFF
TGTGCCAGCAGCTTGGGACTAGCGGGGGCCGGTGGGGAGCTGTTTTTT
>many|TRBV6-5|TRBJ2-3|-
CASSYSIGRSTDTQYF
TGTGCCAGCAGTTACTCGATTGGGAGGAGCACAGATACGCAGTATTTT
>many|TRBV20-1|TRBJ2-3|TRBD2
CSASGAGVRDTDTQYF
TGCAGTGCTAGTGGGGCGGGGGTAAGGGACACAGATACGCAGTATTTT